Listed here are 4 T cell receptor beta chains from one sample, sequenced in a study of cytomegalovirus exposure and HLA in healthy donors. The PCR ran on 60 Vbeta and 13 Jbeta primers. The protocol was immunoSEQ multiplex PCR, while the TCRdb copy is restricted to in-frame clones and leaves out a portion. The sample holds about 150,000 clones, around 75% seen once. The sequencing input was PBMCs. These receptor sequences come from a man younger than 45 in good health and CMV-seropositive.

V and J are TRBV5-1 and TRBJ1-1, with TRBD1 as a possible D gene (6 bases). CDR3 length equals 15 residues. The V and J ends lost 4 bases and 5 bases respectively, with 18 bases between them. CDR1 and CDR2 from the germline V gene are SGHRS and YFSETQ. The CDR3 region is CASSTGGTQGTEAFF. The CDR3 DNA follows: TGCGCCAGCAGCACGGGGGGGACCCAGGGGACTGAAGCTTTCTTT. Full variable domain (remainder filled in from reference TRBV5-1 and TRBJ1-1): KAGVTQTPRYLIKTRGQQVTLSCSPISGHRSVSWYQQTPGQGLQFLFEYFSETQRNKGNFPGRFSGRQFSNSRSEMNVSTLELGDSALYLCASSTGGTQGTEAFFGQGTRLTVV.

The V gene is TRBV5-6, the J gene TRBJ1-6; D perhaps matches TRBD1 (5 bases). V lost 4 bases, J lost 0 bases, and 14 bases lay in between. From germline, CDR1 is SGHDT and CDR2 YYEEEE. The CDR3 length is 17 residues. The CDR3 DNA reads as TGTGCCAGCAGCGGGGGGATGGAGGGCTCCTATAATTCACCCCTCCACTTT. Its protein is CASSGGMEGSYNSPLHF. The entire variable domain, with the rest obtained from reference TRBV5-6 and TRBJ1-6, is as follows: DAGVTQSPTHLIKTRGQQVTLRCSPKSGHDTVSWYQQALGQGPQFIFQYYEEEERQRGNFPDRFSGHQFPNYSSELNVNALLLGDSALYLCASSGGMEGSYNSPLHFGNGTRLTVT.

There are a few counts of this clone. The chain joins TRBV9 to TRBJ2-7, with TRBD1 identical over 12 bases. Germline assignment: CDR1 SGDLS and CDR2 YYNGEE. This CDR3 spans 14 amino acids. V shed 4 bases and J 6 bases; nucleotides not matched to a gene: 5. CDR3 in amino acids: CASSLGTGGPEQYF. The CDR3 DNA reads TGTGCCAGCAGCCTAGGGACAGGGGGCCCCGAGCAGTACTTC.

V and J are TRBV6-1 and TRBJ2-7, with 8 nucleotides matching TRBD1. Germline V lookup: CDR1 MNHNS, CDR2 SASEGT. This CDR3 has 14 residues. Trimming cost V 8 bases and J 2 bases; bases outside gene matches: 8. This CDR3 is CASFSGTGAYEQYF. CDR3 nucleotide sequence: TGTGCCAGCTTTAGTGGGACAGGCGCCTACGAGCAGTACTTC.